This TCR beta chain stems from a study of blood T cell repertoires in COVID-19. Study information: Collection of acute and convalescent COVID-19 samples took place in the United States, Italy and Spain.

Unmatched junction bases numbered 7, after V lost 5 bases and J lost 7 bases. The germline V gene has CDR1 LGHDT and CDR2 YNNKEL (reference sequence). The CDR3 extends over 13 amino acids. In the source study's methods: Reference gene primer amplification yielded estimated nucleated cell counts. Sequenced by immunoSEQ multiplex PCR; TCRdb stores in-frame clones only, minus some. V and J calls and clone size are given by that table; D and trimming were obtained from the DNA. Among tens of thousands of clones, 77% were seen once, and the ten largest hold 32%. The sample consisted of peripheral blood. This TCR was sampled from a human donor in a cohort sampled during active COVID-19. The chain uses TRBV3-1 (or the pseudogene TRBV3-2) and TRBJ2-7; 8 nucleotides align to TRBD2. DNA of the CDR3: TGTGCCAGCAGCGGAACGGGGGGGCAGGAGCAGTACTTC. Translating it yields CASSGTGGQEQYF.